A selection of T cell receptor beta chains follows, all from one sample in a study of OX40 agonist ivuxolimab in advanced cancers. Sequencing used immunoSEQ multiplex PCR; TCRdb keeps in-frame clones, though not all of them. The repertoire holds about 80,000 clones, around nine tenths seen once, with about 5% in the top ten. The sequencing here drew on CD4+ or CD8+ T cells sorted from blood, taken in a trial of the OX40 agonist ivuxolimab. The origin of the receptors is an adult with an advanced solid tumor such as melanoma, head and neck, liver or kidney cancer. CDR3s include the opening cysteine and the closing phenylalanine or tryptophan. Fields, in order: J gene, D gene, clone size, V gene, CDR3 DNA, CDR3 protein. D genes are given only for firm matches. Some rows have no size entry. The others give once, few or many, or a class for an expanded clone.

>TRBJ2-5|-|-|TRBV29-1
TGCAGCGTTGTAGAAGGGCGGGAGACCCAGTACTTC
CSVVEGRETQYF
>TRBJ2-7|-|-|TRBV6-6
TGTGCTACTAAGGCGGGCGAGCAGTACTTC
CATKAGEQYF
>TRBJ1-3|-|-|TRBV6-6
TGTGCCAGCAGTTACGGGTATACCTCTGGAAACACCATATATTTT
CASSYGYTSGNTIYF
>TRBJ1-1|TRBD1|-|TRBV6-5
TGTGCCAGCAGGAGGACAGGGAACACTGAAGCTTTCTTT
CASRRTGNTEAFF
>TRBJ1-5|-|-|TRBV28
TGTGCGGGGGGGGGTAGCAATCAGCCCCAGCATTTT
CAGGGSNQPQHF
>TRBJ2-1|TRBD2|-|TRBV28
TGTGCCAGCAGTGCCCGACTAGCGGGAGTTTACAATGAGCAGTTCTTC
CASSARLAGVYNEQFF
>TRBJ2-7|-|-|TRBV5-4
TGTGCCAGCAGCTTGGCAGGCCGTCGGCTTTCCGAGCAGTACTTC
CASSLAGRRLSEQYF
>TRBJ2-3|TRBD2|-|TRBV19
TGTGCCAGTAGTGGAAGGACTAGCGGCACAGATACGCAGTATTTT
CASSGRTSGTDTQYF
>TRBJ2-7|TRBD2|-|TRBV4-1
TGCGCCAGCAGCCTGGGGGGGACTAGCGGTACTTACGAGCAGTACTTC
CASSLGGTSGTYEQYF
>TRBJ1-5|-|-|TRBV6-1
TGTGCCAGCATCCCCAGGATCGGCAGCTATCAGCCCCAGCATTTT
CASIPRIGSYQPQHF
>TRBJ2-6|-|-|TRBV11-2
TGTGCCAGCAGCTTTTCTGGGGCCAACGTCCTGACTTTC
CASSFSGANVLTF
>TRBJ2-2|TRBD1|-|TRBV5-1
TGCGCCAGCAGCCACCAACGAACTACAGGGGGCGCAGGCACCGGGGAGCTGTTTTTT
CASSHQRTTGGAGTGELFF
>TRBJ1-6|-|-|TRBV4-3
TGCGCCAGCAGCCAAGATTTGGGGAGTTGGAATTCACCCCTCCACTTT
CASSQDLGSWNSPLHF
>TRBJ2-1|TRBD2|-|TRBV5-4
TGTGCCAGCAGCTTGGCCCGGACTAGCGGGAGAGTAAATGAGCAGTTCTTC
CASSLARTSGRVNEQFF
>TRBJ2-1|-|few|TRBV7-6
TGTGCCAGCAGCTTAGCGGGACCCCACAATGAGCAGTTCTTC
CASSLAGPHNEQFF
>TRBJ2-7|TRBD2|-|TRBV15
TGTGCCACCAGCAGAAACCGGGACTACCTATACGAGCAGTACTTC
CATSRNRDYLYEQYF
>TRBJ1-1|TRBD1|-|TRBV5-1
TGCGCCAGCAGCTTGGTGGGACAGCCGGGGGAAGCTTTCTTT
CASSLVGQPGEAFF
>TRBJ2-4|TRBD1|-|TRBV9
TGTGCCAGCAGCGAGACAGGGGACATTCAGTACTTC
CASSETGDIQYF
>TRBJ2-7|TRBD2|-|TRBV14
TGTGCCAGCAGGGCCGGGGGGATCGAGCAGTACTTC
CASRAGGIEQYF
>TRBJ2-7|-|-|TRBV7-9
TGTGCCAGCAGCTTATTGAGCGAGCAGTACTTC
CASSLLSEQYF
>TRBJ1-1|-|-|TRBV5-1
TGCGCCAGCAGCTTGGGACAGACGAACACTGAAGCTTTCTTT
CASSLGQTNTEAFF
>TRBJ2-3|-|-|TRBV10-3
TGTGCCATCAGTAAAAAACGCACAGATACGCAGTATTTT
CAISKKRTDTQYF